Listed below are T cell receptor beta chains from one sample, sequenced in a study of T cells expressing NK-cell markers. TCRdb reprocessed the 5' RACE reads, with one entry per CDR3 protein and no DNA. Its table records 30,000 or so distinct CDR3 sequences. The sequenced material came from blood T cells: a sorted CD56 or NKG2C T cell subset, CD4+ or CD8+ T cells, or bulk PBMC T cells (not recorded which). The source of these receptors is a woman between 18 and 75 years old in good health. Both conserved end residues are part of each CDR3.

v_call: TRBV11-1; j_call: TRBJ2-2; cdr3_length: 17; cdr3_aa: CATQRSRTGGFTGELFF
v_call: TRBV6-4; j_call: TRBJ1-2; cdr3_length: 15; cdr3_aa: CASSDSGAEYYGYTF
v_call: TRBV15; j_call: TRBJ2-7; cdr3_length: 14; cdr3_aa: CATSSRGELYEQYF
v_call: TRBV4-1; j_call: TRBJ1-1; cdr3_length: 12; cdr3_aa: CASSPMGTEAFF
v_call: TRBV28; j_call: TRBJ2-5; cdr3_length: 16; cdr3_aa: CASSSLRQGPWETQYF
v_call: TRBV27; j_call: TRBJ1-5; cdr3_length: 14; cdr3_aa: CASKYRESNQPQHF
v_call: TRBV4-1; j_call: TRBJ1-4; cdr3_length: 15; cdr3_aa: CASSQLGGSNEKLFF
v_call: TRBV7-9; j_call: TRBJ2-2; cdr3_length: 16; cdr3_aa: CASSPEDRANTGELFF
v_call: TRBV29-1; j_call: TRBJ1-2; cdr3_length: 13; cdr3_aa: CSVEARSNYGYTF
v_call: TRBV12-3/TRBV12-4; j_call: TRBJ2-7; cdr3_length: 13; cdr3_aa: CASNLGSQGQQYF
v_call: TRBV28; j_call: TRBJ2-7; cdr3_length: 14; cdr3_aa: CASSLTGDNYEQYF
v_call: TRBV11-2; j_call: TRBJ2-1; cdr3_length: 15; cdr3_aa: CASSLGLALGNEQFF
v_call: TRBV29-1; j_call: TRBJ2-3; cdr3_length: 13; cdr3_aa: CSVEGGLAATQYF
v_call: TRBV27; j_call: TRBJ2-3; cdr3_length: 13; cdr3_aa: CASSLSPPGTQYF
v_call: TRBV10-3; j_call: TRBJ1-2; cdr3_length: 16; cdr3_aa: CAISDPGQGSNYGYTF
v_call: TRBV6-5; j_call: TRBJ2-1; cdr3_length: 15; cdr3_aa: CASSLTGDEYNEQFF
v_call: TRBV7-6; j_call: TRBJ2-1; cdr3_length: 15; cdr3_aa: CASSFRAGEYNEQFF
v_call: TRBV7-2; j_call: TRBJ2-6; cdr3_length: 17; cdr3_aa: CASSDVDRGSGANVLTF
v_call: TRBV4-2; j_call: TRBJ2-7; cdr3_length: 16; cdr3_aa: CASSQALGQGDYEQYF
v_call: TRBV7-9; j_call: TRBJ1-2; cdr3_length: 14; cdr3_aa: CASSLSGTAYGYTF
v_call: TRBV4-1; j_call: TRBJ2-1; cdr3_length: 14; cdr3_aa: CASSQAGTKPEQFF
v_call: TRBV4-1; j_call: TRBJ2-1; cdr3_length: 16; cdr3_aa: CASSPRGQGAVNEQFF
v_call: TRBV10-3; j_call: TRBJ2-4; cdr3_length: 16; cdr3_aa: CAISESGGIAKNIQYF
v_call: TRBV12-3/TRBV12-4; j_call: TRBJ2-7; cdr3_length: 14; cdr3_aa: CASSLEGTSYEQYF
v_call: TRBV6-5; j_call: TRBJ2-5; cdr3_length: 15; cdr3_aa: CASSYSGMGGETQYF
v_call: TRBV14; j_call: TRBJ2-2; cdr3_length: 14; cdr3_aa: CASSHVPAAGELFF
v_call: TRBV28; j_call: TRBJ2-7; cdr3_length: 14; cdr3_aa: CASSWDRELGEQYF
v_call: TRBV9; j_call: TRBJ2-3; cdr3_length: 20; cdr3_aa: CASSRNPATSGGASTDTQYF
v_call: TRBV20-1; j_call: TRBJ2-3; cdr3_length: 15; cdr3_aa: CSASYLGPSTDTQYF
v_call: TRBV3-1; j_call: TRBJ1-4; cdr3_length: 15; cdr3_aa: CASSHWTGDNEKLFF
v_call: TRBV7-9; j_call: TRBJ2-5; cdr3_length: 13; cdr3_aa: CASGRSLQETQYF
v_call: TRBV5-1; j_call: TRBJ2-7; cdr3_length: 15; cdr3_aa: CASSLLDPIPYEQYF
v_call: TRBV7-3; j_call: TRBJ2-7; cdr3_length: 14; cdr3_aa: CASSLAGGGYEQYF
v_call: TRBV12-3/TRBV12-4; j_call: TRBJ1-1; cdr3_length: 14; cdr3_aa: CASSRTGGGTEAFF
v_call: TRBV21-1; j_call: TRBJ1-2; cdr3_length: 14; cdr3_aa: CASSKEEGAVGYTF
v_call: TRBV15; j_call: TRBJ2-1; cdr3_length: 15; cdr3_aa: CATSRAASGFNEQFF